This T cell receptor (beta chain) was identified in a study of CD8 T cells in Susac syndrome. Germline loops: CDR1 PRHDT, CDR2 FYEKMQ (reference sequence). CDR3 size: 15 residues. With V trimmed by 4 bases and J by 5 bases, 7 bases remained unmatched. The RNA input was roughly 0.45 to 1 ug, and it was reverse transcribed with random hexamers. Amplification of TCR beta CDR3 was carried out by immunoSEQ multiplex PCR, which covered 54 Vbeta and 13 Jbeta segments. TCRdb reprocessed the immunoSEQ multiplex PCR reads with MiXCR, giving one entry per CDR3 protein. The table has some 80,000 distinct CDR3 sequences, 90% to 95% seen once. The study used healthy donors as controls matched for age and sex.

The sample taken for sequencing was CD8+ T cells from PBMCs. This TCR came from a human donor in good health. The gene calls are TRBV13 and TRBJ1-5; 8 bases fit TRBD1. The CDR3 region is CASSSTGEKDQPQHF. The CDR3 DNA is TGTGCCAGCAGCTCGACAGGGGAAAAGGATCAGCCCCAGCATTTT. The full variable domain, with the rest looked up from reference TRBV13 and TRBJ1-5, is AAGVIQSPRHLIKEKRETATLKCYPIPRHDTVYWYQQGPGQDPQFLISFYEKMQSDKGSIPDRFSAQQFSDYHSELNMSSLELGDSALYFCASSSTGEKDQPQHFGDGTRLSIL.